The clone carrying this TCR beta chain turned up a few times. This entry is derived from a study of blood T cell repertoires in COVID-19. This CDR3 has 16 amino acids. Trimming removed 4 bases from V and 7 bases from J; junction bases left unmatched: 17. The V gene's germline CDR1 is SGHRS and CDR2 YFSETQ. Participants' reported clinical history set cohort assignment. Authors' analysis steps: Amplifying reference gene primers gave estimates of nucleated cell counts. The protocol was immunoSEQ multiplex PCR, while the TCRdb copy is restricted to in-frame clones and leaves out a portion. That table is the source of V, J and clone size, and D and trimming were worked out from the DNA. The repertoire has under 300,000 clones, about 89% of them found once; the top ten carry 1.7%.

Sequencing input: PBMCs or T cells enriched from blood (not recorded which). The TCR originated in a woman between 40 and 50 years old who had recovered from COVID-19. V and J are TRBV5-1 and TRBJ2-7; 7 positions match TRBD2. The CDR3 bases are TGCGCCAGCAGCGGCTCTTCTCTAGCGGCCTTCTCTGAGCAGTACTTC. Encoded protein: CASSGSSLAAFSEQYF.